These T cell receptor beta chains were read from a single sample in a study of T-cell reconstitution after alpha-beta-depleted transplantation in children. Each CDR3 protein is one row after TCRdb ran MiXCR on the PCR reads. The data contain around 72,000 distinct CDR3 sequences, roughly 5% of them singletons. Here the sequenced sample was PBMCs, mostly from graft donor cells, taken 180 days after TCRalphabeta/CD19-depleted stem cell transplant. Receptors originate from a boy in the first two years of life who had a stem cell transplant for acute myeloid leukemia, so the T cells may come from the graft donor. The CDR3 runs from the conserved cysteine through the conserved F or W. A D gene is named only where the DNA matches it firmly. Size values are once, few and many counts, or a class for expanded clones, and some rows have none.

D gene: TRBD2
V gene: TRBV11-2
CDR3 length: 15
J gene: TRBJ2-2
clone size: many
CDR3 protein: CASSLGGGITGELFF
CDR3 DNA: TGTGCCAGCAGCTTAGGCGGGGGGATCACCGGGGAGCTGTTTTTT

D gene: TRBD1
V gene: TRBV19
CDR3 length: 14
J gene: TRBJ1-1
clone size: many
CDR3 protein: CASKSDRGIPEAFF
CDR3 DNA: TGTGCCAGTAAATCCGACAGGGGGATCCCTGAAGCTTTCTTT

D gene: NA
V gene: TRBV10-3
CDR3 length: 13
J gene: TRBJ1-2
clone size: many
CDR3 protein: CAIMGSSTYGYTF
CDR3 DNA: TGTGCCATCATGGGCAGCTCGACCTATGGCTACACCTTC

D gene: TRBD1
V gene: TRBV4-1
CDR3 length: 16
J gene: TRBJ2-2
clone size: many
CDR3 protein: CASSQEGTGATGELFF
CDR3 DNA: TGCGCCAGCAGCCAAGAAGGGACAGGGGCCACCGGGGAGCTGTTTTTT

D gene: TRBD2
V gene: TRBV5-1
CDR3 length: 15
J gene: TRBJ2-3
clone size: many
CDR3 protein: CASSLISGGGGTQYF
CDR3 DNA: TGCGCCAGCAGCTTGATTAGCGGGGGAGGAGGTACGCAGTATTTT

D gene: NA
V gene: TRBV5-1
CDR3 length: 13
J gene: TRBJ2-7
clone size: many
CDR3 protein: CASSLRQPYEQYF
CDR3 DNA: TGCGCCAGCAGCTTGAGACAGCCCTACGAGCAGTACTTC

D gene: NA
V gene: TRBV6-5
CDR3 length: 14
J gene: TRBJ1-2
clone size: many
CDR3 protein: CASSSQTGPYGYTF
CDR3 DNA: TGTGCCAGCAGTTCGCAGACAGGACCCTATGGCTACACCTTC

D gene: NA
V gene: TRBV6-1
CDR3 length: 14
J gene: TRBJ2-7
clone size: many
CDR3 protein: CASSPGSRRYEQYF
CDR3 DNA: TGTGCCAGCAGTCCGGGATCTCGGCGCTATGAGCAGTACTTC

D gene: NA
V gene: TRBV19
CDR3 length: 16
J gene: TRBJ2-3
clone size: many
CDR3 protein: CASSTPRGHSTDTQYF
CDR3 DNA: TGTGCCAGTAGTACCCCCAGGGGCCATAGCACAGATACGCAGTATTTT

D gene: NA
V gene: TRBV12-3/TRBV12-4
CDR3 length: 13
J gene: TRBJ2-5
clone size: many
CDR3 protein: CASTQRMGGTQYF
CDR3 DNA: TGTGCCAGCACCCAACGAATGGGAGGGACCCAGTACTTC

D gene: TRBD2
V gene: TRBV5-1
CDR3 length: 16
J gene: TRBJ2-5
clone size: many
CDR3 protein: CASSLGLFPGGETQYF
CDR3 DNA: TGCGCCAGCAGCTTGGGGTTGTTCCCGGGAGGTGAGACCCAGTACTTC

D gene: NA
V gene: TRBV7-2
CDR3 length: 16
J gene: TRBJ2-2
clone size: many
CDR3 protein: CASSSMTVVNTGELFF
CDR3 DNA: TGTGCCAGCAGCTCCATGACAGTCGTCAACACCGGGGAGCTGTTTTTT

D gene: NA
V gene: TRBV29-1
CDR3 length: 14
J gene: TRBJ2-7
clone size: many
CDR3 protein: CTVVDTGSSYEQYF
CDR3 DNA: TGCACCGTTGTAGATACGGGGAGCTCCTACGAGCAGTACTTC

D gene: NA
V gene: TRBV5-6
CDR3 length: 12
J gene: TRBJ1-2
clone size: NA
CDR3 protein: CAIGPGTVGYTF
CDR3 DNA: TGTGCCATCGGCCCGGGGACCGTTGGCTACACCTTC

D gene: NA
V gene: TRBV6-5
CDR3 length: 14
J gene: TRBJ1-6
clone size: many
CDR3 protein: CASSYSPVNSPLHF
CDR3 DNA: TGTGCCAGCAGTTACTCGCCAGTAAATTCACCCCTCCACTTT

D gene: NA
V gene: TRBV5-1
CDR3 length: 14
J gene: TRBJ2-7
clone size: many
CDR3 protein: CASSWSGSTYEQYF
CDR3 DNA: TGCGCCAGCAGCTGGTCCGGGTCCACCTACGAGCAGTACTTC

D gene: NA
V gene: TRBV3-1
CDR3 length: 12
J gene: TRBJ1-1
clone size: many
CDR3 protein: CASSHVGAEAFF
CDR3 DNA: TGTGCCAGCAGCCATGTGGGTGCTGAAGCTTTCTTT

D gene: NA
V gene: TRBV20-1
CDR3 length: 12
J gene: TRBJ2-3
clone size: many
CDR3 protein: CSAVQNTDTQYF
CDR3 DNA: TGCAGTGCCGTCCAAAACACAGATACGCAGTATTTT

D gene: TRBD1
V gene: TRBV27
CDR3 length: 15
J gene: TRBJ1-6
clone size: many
CDR3 protein: CASSAAGTALLSLHF
CDR3 DNA: TGTGCCAGCAGTGCCGCCGGGACAGCCCTCCTCTCCCTCCACTTT

D gene: TRBD1
V gene: TRBV7-2
CDR3 length: 17
J gene: TRBJ1-1
clone size: many
CDR3 protein: CASSLGDRSTGVSEAFF
CDR3 DNA: TGTGCCAGCAGCTTAGGGGACAGGTCTACCGGGGTTTCTGAAGCTTTCTTT